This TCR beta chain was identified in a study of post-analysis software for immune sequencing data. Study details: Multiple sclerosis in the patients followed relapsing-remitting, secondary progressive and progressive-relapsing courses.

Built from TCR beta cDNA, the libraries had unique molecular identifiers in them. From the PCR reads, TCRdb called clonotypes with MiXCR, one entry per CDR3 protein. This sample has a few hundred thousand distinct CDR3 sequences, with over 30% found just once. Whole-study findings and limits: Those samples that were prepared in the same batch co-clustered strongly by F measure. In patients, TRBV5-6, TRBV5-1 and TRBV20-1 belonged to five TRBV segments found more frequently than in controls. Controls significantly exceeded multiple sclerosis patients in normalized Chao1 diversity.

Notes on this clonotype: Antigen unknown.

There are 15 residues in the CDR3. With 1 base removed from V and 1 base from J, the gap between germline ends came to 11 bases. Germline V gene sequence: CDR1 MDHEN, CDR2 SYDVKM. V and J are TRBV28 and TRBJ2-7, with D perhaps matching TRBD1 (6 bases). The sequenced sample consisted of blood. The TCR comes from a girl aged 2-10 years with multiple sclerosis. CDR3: CASSLLPRGSYEQYF. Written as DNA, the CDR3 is TGTGCCAGCAGTTTATTGCCCAGGGGATCCTACGAGCAGTACTTC.